This T cell receptor (beta chain) was documented in a study of blood T cell repertoires in COVID-19. Study information: Samples representing acute and convalescent COVID-19 were sourced from the United States, Italy and Spain.

Method: immunoSEQ multiplex PCR; TCRdb's copy keeps in-frame clones and lacks some. The data hold over 250,000 clones, with roughly nine tenths observed a single time. This CDR3 is built from 18 residues. CDR1 and CDR2 from the germline V gene are LNHDA and SQIVND (reference sequence). With 7 bases removed from V and 2 bases from J, the gap between germline ends came to 24 bases. Participants spanned ages about 18 to 100 years and resided in around 25 US areas. Cohorts were assigned according to the clinical history that participants reported. The chain is built from TRBV19 and TRBJ2-1, with a weak D call TRBD1 (8 bases). The specimen was PBMCs or T cells enriched from blood (not recorded which). The source of this sequence is an older woman who had recovered from COVID-19. The CDR3 is CASTRLRTGTITYNEQFF. In nucleotides, the CDR3 is TGTGCCAGTACGAGACTCAGGACAGGGACTATAACCTACAATGAGCAGTTCTTC.